Below, 30 T cell receptor beta chains from the same sample are listed, as sequenced in a study of T cells in Graves' hyperthyroidism and ophthalmopathy. TCR beta CDR3 sequences were amplified from RNA transcripts. The study used the HTBI primer set for a first-round RT-PCR of the TCR CDR3. Each CDR3 protein gets one entry after TCRdb re-called the multiplex PCR reads with MiXCR. The data hold a few hundred thousand distinct CDR3 sequences, with roughly 46% observed a single time. Sequencing was performed on peripheral blood or thyroid tissue (not recorded which). These receptor sequences come from a woman between 18 and 29 years old with Graves' hyperthyroidism.

The chain employs TRBV7-2 and TRBJ2-7, with 12 bases aligning to TRBD2. The end of the DNA aligns better with TRBJ2-1, so the J call may be wrong. CDR3 size: 16 residues. The germline V gene has CDR1 SGHTA and CDR2 FQGNSA. The CDR3, as DNA: TGTGCCAGCAGCTTAGTGACTAGCGGGAGAATCGATGAGCAGTTCTTC. Protein sequence: CASSLVTSGRIDEQFF.

The CDR3 region is CATYFLLNEQFF. In nucleotides, the CDR3 is TGTGCCACCTACTTCCTCCTCAATGAGCAGTTCTTC. The chain employs TRBV2 and TRBJ2-1; the D is unclear. Trimming removed 10 bases from V and 6 bases from J, with 13 bases in between. This CDR3 is 12 amino acids long. Germline CDR1 and CDR2: SNHLY and FYNNEI. Supplemented by reference TRBV2 and TRBJ2-1, the full variable domain reads EPEVTQTPSHQVTQMGQEVILRCVPISNHLYFYWYRQILGQKVEFLVSFYNNEISEKSEIFDDQFSVERPDGSNFTLKIRSTKLEDSAMYFCATYFLLNEQFFGPGTRLTVL.

This clonotype was recorded at least ten times. The J gene is TRBJ2-5, the V gene TRBV20-1; TRBD2 matches 7 bases. The CDR3 consists of 13 residues. Germline V lookup: CDR1 DFQATT, CDR2 SNEGSKA (reference sequence). V lost 5 bases and J lost 7; bases outside the gene matches: 10. The CDR3 is CSAGWTRMGTQYF. For the CDR3, the DNA is TGCAGTGCTGGGTGGACTAGGATGGGGACCCAGTACTTC.

This chain connects TRBV12-3 or TRBV12-4 to TRBJ1-5; possible D gene TRBD1, 5 bases. This CDR3 comprises 13 residues. Trimming left V 6 bases short and J 9 bases short, with 15 bases between. CDR3 sequence: CASSPSGLGPQHF. The CDR3 coding sequence is TGTGCCAGCAGCCCATCAGGGCTAGGGCCCCAGCATTTT.

At least ten counts were recorded for this clonotype. V and J are TRBV27 and TRBJ1-1, with D maybe TRBD1 (6 bases). V shed 5 bases and J shed 11 bases, with 18 bases lying between them. The germline V gene encodes CDR1 MNHEY and CDR2 SMNVEV (reference sequence). This CDR3 spans 13 amino acids. Here the CDR3 DNA reads TGTGCCAGCAGTACACCCGAGGGGGTGGGGGCTTTCTTT. Amino acid sequence: CASSTPEGVGAFF.

The V call is TRBV2, the J call TRBJ2-2, with D possibly being TRBD2 (6 bases). Germline V gene lookup returns CDR1 SNHLY and CDR2 FYNNEI. This CDR3 has 14 residues. V gave up 7 bases and J gave up 2 bases, with 11 bases separating them. The CDR3 DNA sequence: TGTGCCAGCATTGCGGGGCAAAACACCGGGGAGCTGTTTTTT. Amino acid sequence: CASIAGQNTGELFF.

The J gene is TRBJ1-5, the V gene TRBV20-1, with D possibly being TRBD1 (5 bases). Germline V gene sequence: CDR1 DFQATT, CDR2 SNEGSKA (reference sequence). V was shortened by 2 bases and J by 14 bases, with 13 bases between the two germline ends. The CDR3 runs 11 residues. CDR3 residues: CSARQGWGEHF. The CDR3 nucleotides are TGCAGTGCTAGACAGGGATGGGGTGAGCATTTT.

Many counts were recorded for this clonotype. The gene calls are TRBV2 and TRBJ1-5; no definite D call. CDR3 length equals 14 residues. V was shortened by 3 bases and J by 5 bases, with 11 bases between the two germline ends. Germline V lookup: CDR1 SNHLY, CDR2 FYNNEI. CDR3 protein: CASSDGYRDQPQHF. The CDR3 DNA reads as TGTGCCAGCAGTGATGGGTATAGAGATCAGCCCCAGCATTTT.

The chain is built from TRBV7-9 and TRBJ1-3; D is undetermined. There are 14 residues in the CDR3. Germline assignment: CDR1 SEHNR and CDR2 FQNEAQ (reference sequence). Deletions cut 5 bases from V and 2 bases from J, with 10 bases between. As DNA, the CDR3 is TGTGCCAGCAGCAACCGGGTAACTGGAAACACCATATATTTT. Protein sequence: CASSNRVTGNTIYF. Full variable domain (outside the CDR3, taken from reference TRBV7-9 and TRBJ1-3): DTGVSQNPRHKITKRGQNVTFRCDPISEHNRLYWYRQTLGQGPEFLTYFQNEAQLEKSRLLSDRFSAERPKGSFSTLEIQRTEQGDSAMYLCASSNRVTGNTIYFGEGSWLTVV.

The chain combines TRBV12-3 or TRBV12-4 with TRBJ2-5, with 9 bases fitting TRBD2. The J call may be faulty, since TRBJ2-1 better matches the DNA end. This CDR3 has 14 amino acids. The CDR3 DNA sequence: TGTGCCAGCAGCCGCTGGACTAGCGCAAATGAGCAGTTCTTC. It encodes CASSRWTSANEQFF.

The chain has TRBV15 and TRBJ2-3; no firm D call. The CDR3 runs 16 residues. Trimming shortened V by 0 bases and J by 0 bases, and 10 bases separated the two germline ends. Germline V gene sequence: CDR1 LNHNV, CDR2 YYDKDF (reference sequence). The CDR3 sequence is CATSRDRAVSTDTQYF. The CDR3 region has the DNA TGTGCCACCAGCAGAGATCGGGCGGTTAGCACAGATACGCAGTATTTT.

The DNA of the CDR3 is TGTGCCAGCGCCAGGGGGCGGATCTCTGGGGCCAACGTCCTGACTTTC. Encoded protein: CASARGRISGANVLTF. This chain joins TRBV12-3 or TRBV12-4 and TRBJ2-6, with 8 bases identical to TRBD1. This CDR3 spans 16 amino acids. The ends lost 8 bases at V and 0 bases at J; junction bases unmatched: 6.

The gene calls are TRBV20-1 and TRBJ1-5; the match to TRBD1 covers 7 bases. The CDR3 length is 12 residues. J was trimmed by 3 bases and V by 8 bases; bases with no gene match: 4. The V gene's germline CDR1 is DFQATT and CDR2 SNEGSKA (reference sequence). The CDR3 bases are TGCAGTTCCCAGGGGGACAATCAGCCCCAGCATTTT. Translation gives CSSQGDNQPQHF.

The gene calls are TRBV30 and TRBJ1-3; no clear D gene. Germline V gene data show CDR1 as GTSNPN and CDR2 as SVGIG (reference sequence). The CDR3 is 13 amino acids. The ends were cut back, 1 base at V and 11 bases at J, with 15 bases in the middle. Written as DNA, the CDR3 is TGTGCCTGGAGTGGCGGTGGCGATAGGGCCATATATTTT. This codes for CAWSGGGDRAIYF. Supplemented by reference TRBV30 and TRBJ1-3, the full variable domain reads SQTIHQWPATLVQPVGSPLSLECTVEGTSNPNLYWYRQAAGRGLQLLFYSVGIGQISSEVPQNLSASRPQDRQFILSSKKLLLSDSGFYLCAWSGGGDRAIYFGEGSWLTVV.

This clonotype was detected a few times. The V and J genes are TRBV7-3 and TRBJ2-3, with 7 bases matching TRBD2. CDR1 is SGHTA and CDR2 is FQGTGA in the germline V gene. The CDR3 is 14 amino acids. Unmatched junction bases numbered 4, after V lost 5 bases and J lost 2 bases. The CDR3 DNA reads as TGTGCCAGCAGCCCGGGAGGCTACACAGATACGCAGTATTTT. Its translation: CASSPGGYTDTQYF. Full variable domain (remainder filled in from reference TRBV7-3 and TRBJ2-3): GAGVSQTPSNKVTEKGKYVELRCDPISGHTALYWYRQSLGQGPEFLIYFQGTGAADDSGLPNDRFFAVRPEGSVSTLKIQRTERGDSAVYLCASSPGGYTDTQYFGPGTRLTVL.

This clonotype was seen at least ten times. The chain links TRBV7-7 to TRBJ2-5, with D unclear. The CDR3 runs 13 residues. Trimming pared 1 base from V and 5 bases from J, leaving 8 bases between. Germline CDR1 reads SSHAT; CDR2 reads FNYEAQ (reference sequence). For the CDR3, the DNA is TGTGCCAGCAGCTTAGAGGTCCGGGAGACCCAGTACTTC. Protein sequence: CASSLEVRETQYF.

This clonotype was recorded many times. This chain joins TRBV7-2 and TRBJ2-6, with unresolved D. The CDR3 length is 13 residues. V lost 4 bases to trimming and J lost 4 bases, with 5 bases between them. Germline CDR1 and CDR2: SGHTA and FQGNSA. CDR3 in amino acids: CASSSPGANVLTF. Here the CDR3 DNA reads TGTGCCAGCAGCTCTCCCGGGGCCAACGTCCTGACTTTC.

This clonotype was observed many times. This sequence joins TRBV5-5 and TRBJ1-2, with D hard to call. This CDR3 contains 13 residues. Germline V gene sequence: CDR1 SGHKS, CDR2 YYEKEE (reference sequence). Trimming removed 0 bases at V and 4 bases at J, with 7 bases between. The CDR3 bases are TGTGCCAGCAGCTTGGAGCCCCTCTATGGCTACACCTTC. As protein: CASSLEPLYGYTF.

This clonotype was observed many times. The J gene is TRBJ2-5, the V gene TRBV9; TRBD2 agrees at 10 bases. The V gene's germline CDR1 is SGDLS and CDR2 YYNGEE. V gave up 4 bases and J gave up 4 bases; unmatched junction bases: 10. There are 16 residues in the CDR3. CDR3 protein: CASSLQLAGVRETQYF. The CDR3 DNA reads TGTGCCAGCAGCCTCCAGCTAGCGGGAGTGCGAGAGACCCAGTACTTC.

This clonotype appeared many times. This chain joins TRBV20-1 and TRBJ2-2; D perhaps matches TRBD1 (8 bases). This CDR3 region has 16 residues. V was clipped by 6 bases and J by 0 bases, with 17 bases between them. The germline V gene encodes CDR1 DFQATT and CDR2 SNEGSKA (reference sequence). This CDR3 reads CSAQRGGQANTGELFF. In DNA, the CDR3 is TGCAGTGCCCAGAGGGGGGGACAGGCGAACACCGGGGAGCTGTTTTTT.

V is TRBV19 and J is TRBJ2-7, with TRBD2 matching 8 bases. The V gene end was trimmed by 9 bases and the J gene end by 3 bases; junction bases not matched to a gene: 22. The CDR3 runs to 18 residues. Germline CDR1 and CDR2: LNHDA and SQIVND (reference sequence). This CDR3 is CASSGAGGAGLGGYEQYF. In DNA, the CDR3 is TGTGCCAGCAGCGGGGCGGGGGGCGCGGGGCTGGGCGGCTACGAGCAGTACTTC.

V and J are TRBV27 and TRBJ2-7; TRBD2 might be the D (6 bases). This CDR3 contains 14 residues. Germline V gives CDR1 MNHEY, CDR2 SMNVEV (reference sequence). Trimming cost V 4 bases and J 2 bases, with 12 bases left between them. The CDR3 DNA follows: TGTGCCAGCAGTTCAGGAGGGGAGGCCTACGAGCAGTACTTC. Translated, it gives CASSSGGEAYEQYF.

The chain recombines TRBV7-9 with TRBJ1-6, with TRBD1 matching over 9 bases. V was pared by 2 bases and J by 7 bases, with 6 bases of the junction left unmatched. The CDR3 totals 16 residues. Germline V gene sequence: CDR1 SEHNR, CDR2 FQNEAQ (reference sequence). This CDR3 reads CASSLTGTGSNSPLHF. CDR3 sequence (DNA): TGTGCCAGCAGCTTAACCGGGACAGGGAGCAATTCACCCCTCCACTTT.

This rearrangement joins TRBV7-8 to TRBJ2-7; 8 nucleotides align to TRBD1. Germline V gene lookup returns CDR1 SGHVS and CDR2 FQNEAQ. CDR3 length equals 14 residues. The V segment lost 9 bases and the J segment 3 bases; nucleotides outside the gene matches: 10. CDR3 DNA sequence: TGTGCCAGTTTAACCGGGACAGGCCTCTACGAGCAGTACTTC. Residues: CASLTGTGLYEQYF. The full variable domain, with the rest looked up from reference TRBV7-8 and TRBJ2-7, is GAGVSQSPRYKVAKRGQDVALRCDPISGHVSLFWYQQALGQGPEFLTYFQNEAQLDKSGLPSDRFFAERPEGSVSTLKIQRTQQEDSAVYLCASLTGTGLYEQYFGPGTRLTVT.

This clonotype was seen repeatedly, ten times or more. J is TRBJ1-1 and V is TRBV5-4; tentatively, D is TRBD1 (5 bases). The CDR3 runs 14 residues. Trimming removed 4 bases from V and 0 bases from J, with 10 bases in between. Germline lookup yields CDR1 SGHNT and CDR2 YYREEE (reference sequence). DNA of the CDR3: TGTGCCAGCAGCCGGGGGGGGGTGAACACTGAAGCTTTCTTT. Protein: CASSRGGVNTEAFF.

V gene TRBV12-3 or TRBV12-4 combines with J gene TRBJ2-5, with TRBD2 as a possible D gene (7 bases). The CDR3 has 16 residues. V was clipped by 2 bases and J by 2 bases, with 15 bases between them. The CDR3: CASSLQGRAPQETQYF. CDR3 DNA: TGTGCCAGCAGTTTACAGGGGAGGGCCCCTCAAGAGACCCAGTACTTC.

A few counts support this clonotype. The genes are TRBV10-3 and TRBJ2-6, with unresolved D. The V gene's germline CDR1 is ENHRY and CDR2 SYGVKD. V was cut by 3 bases and J by 2 bases, with 5 bases left in between. The CDR3 has 14 residues. This chain's CDR3 is CAISDGAGANVLTF. The DNA for the CDR3 is TGTGCCATCAGTGATGGGGCTGGGGCCAACGTCCTGACTTTC.

A note on this clonotype: Germline is not matched at one junction end, which may reflect a read error. The chain is built from TRBV20-1 and TRBJ1-2, with D possibly matching TRBD1 (6 bases). This CDR3 region has 15 residues. Looked up from germline, CDR1 is DFQATT and CDR2 is SNEGSKA (reference sequence). CDR3 nucleotides: TGTAGTGCTAGAGATTATTGGGCTGGGGGCCATGGCTACACCTTC. This codes for CSARDYWAGGHGYTF.

In its sample, this clonotype was seen many times. J is TRBJ2-5 and V is TRBV7-9; D remains ambiguous. The CDR3 has 13 residues. Germline CDR1 is SEHNR and CDR2 is FQNEAQ (reference sequence). With 6 bases removed from V and 5 bases from J, the gap between germline ends came to 13 bases. This CDR3 reads CASSPGGRETQYF. CDR3 in DNA: TGTGCCAGCAGTCCCGGCGGAAGGGAGACCCAGTACTTC.

This clonotype appeared many times. The V and J genes are TRBV24-1 and TRBJ1-2, with a tentative D call TRBD1 (5 bases). Trimming pared 6 bases from V and 5 bases from J, leaving 15 bases between. The CDR3 is 14 residues long. CDR1 is KGHDR, CDR2 SFDVKD, per germline. The chain's CDR3 is CATSSSRAHYGYTF. Here the CDR3 DNA reads TGTGCCACCAGTTCTTCCAGGGCCCATTATGGCTACACCTTC.